This T cell receptor beta chain was profiled in a study of cytomegalovirus exposure and HLA in healthy donors. At the level of the study: The platform used for the approximately 130 validation repertoires matched that of the roughly 700 first-cohort repertoires, a later analysis reported.

Deletions cut 4 bases from V and 3 bases from J, with 10 bases between. Germline loops: CDR1 MNHNY, CDR2 SVGAGI (reference sequence). This CDR3 is 13 amino acids long. Measured with immunoSEQ multiplex PCR; TCRdb has only the in-frame clones, and not every one. The sample lists about 160,000 clones, about 90% occurring once. Findings and limits, study-wide: Many donors carried some public TCRs, although rarity characterized most TCR sequences.

Comment on this clone: Antigen unknown.

V gene TRBV6-6 combines with J gene TRBJ2-7; D may be TRBD1 (6 bases). This TCR was sampled from a man aged 18 to 29 in good health and CMV-seropositive. Source material: PBMCs. CDR3 region: CASSSTQGYEQYF. CDR3 nucleotides: TGTGCCAGCAGTTCGACACAGGGCTACGAGCAGTACTTC.